A selection of T cell receptor beta chains follows, all from one sample in a study of T cells after yellow fever vaccination. TCRdb reprocessed the 5' RACE reads with MiXCR, giving one entry per CDR3 protein. This table holds about 340,000 distinct CDR3 sequences, around 13% found once. This specimen consisted of CD4+ T cells sorted from PBMCs, obtained 15 days after the yellow fever booster vaccination. The receptors stem from a man aged 18 to 30 who received the YFV17D yellow fever vaccine. Both conserved end residues are part of each CDR3. D genes are given only for firm matches. Some rows mark clone size as missing; the rest say once, few, many or name a class of expanded clone.

>TRBV24-1|few|TRBJ1-5|NA|13
TGTGCCACCAGTGATTTGGTGGGACCCGGGCAGCATTTT
CATSDLVGPGQHF
>TRBV5-1|NA|TRBJ1-1|TRBD1|13
TGCGCCAGCAAAGGACAGGTGAACACTGAAGCTTTCTTT
CASKGQVNTEAFF
>TRBV5-1|NA|TRBJ1-5|TRBD1|19
TGCGCCAGCAGCTGCACATTCGCCAGGACAGGGGTCGTTAATCAGCCCCAGCATTTT
CASSCTFARTGVVNQPQHF
>TRBV12-3/TRBV12-4|NA|TRBJ2-1|TRBD2|16
TGTGCCAGCAGTCAACCCCCTAGCGGTGCTTACAATGAGCAGTTCTTC
CASSQPPSGAYNEQFF
>TRBV11-2|NA|TRBJ1-1|NA|13
TGTGCCAGCAGCTTAGATCGGGCAGGGGAAGCTTTCTTT
CASSLDRAGEAFF
>TRBV6-6|NA|TRBJ1-2|NA|13
TGTGCCACCAGGACGGGGTTCGCAGATGGCTACACCTTC
CATRTGFADGYTF
>TRBV4-3|many|TRBJ2-1|TRBD1|13
TGCGCCAGCAGCCAAGACAGGGGGCTTGAGCAGTTCTTC
CASSQDRGLEQFF
>TRBV7-8|once|TRBJ2-3|NA|13
TGTGCCAGCAGGGCAGGAGGGGGAGGTACGCAGTATTTT
CASRAGGGGTQYF
>TRBV15|few|TRBJ2-2|NA|13
TGTGCCACCAGTTTATGGAGGGCCGGGGAGCTGTTTTTT
CATSLWRAGELFF
>TRBV11-1|few|TRBJ2-2|NA|13
TGTGCCAGCAGCTTTCTCCGCACCGGGGAGCTGTTTTTT
CASSFLRTGELFF
>TRBV6-5|few|TRBJ2-1|TRBD2|16
TGTGCCAGCAGTGAAACGACTAGCGGGGGCTACAATGAGCAGTTCTTC
CASSETTSGGYNEQFF
>TRBV5-1|few|TRBJ1-1|NA|16
TGCGCCAGCAGCTTGGGACAGATGGGGATGCGGGCTGAAGCTTTCTTT
CASSLGQMGMRAEAFF
>TRBV28|many|TRBJ1-2|NA|12
TGTGCCAGCAGTCTGCGCCGGGTAGGCTACACCTTC
CASSLRRVGYTF
>TRBV11-1|NA|TRBJ2-2|TRBD1|15
TGTGCCAGCAGCCCTCGGACAGGGAGGACCGGGGAGCTGTTTTTT
CASSPRTGRTGELFF
>TRBV11-3|many|TRBJ2-1|TRBD2|18
TGTGCCAGCAGCTTAGATCAGGGAGGGACTAGCGCGGGCAATGAGCAGTTCTTC
CASSLDQGGTSAGNEQFF
>TRBV2|few|TRBJ1-2|NA|14
TGTGCCAGCAGTGGCCCCCAAGCTAACTATGGCTACACCTTC
CASSGPQANYGYTF
>TRBV5-1|few|TRBJ2-2|NA|13
TGCGCCACCAGCCTAGGGAACACCGGGGAGCTGTTTTTT
CATSLGNTGELFF
>TRBV20-1|few|TRBJ1-5|TRBD1|14
TGCAGTGCAACCCAGGGGGCGGGCAATCAGCCCCAGCATTTT
CSATQGAGNQPQHF
>TRBV12-3/TRBV12-4|few|TRBJ2-5|NA|12
TGTGCCAGCAGTTTTTCTACAGAGACCCAGTACTTC
CASSFSTETQYF
>TRBV9|many|TRBJ2-7|TRBD1|14
TGTGCCAGCAGCCTTCGGGACAGTTCCTACGAGCAGTACTTC
CASSLRDSSYEQYF
>TRBV7-3|NA|TRBJ2-2|TRBD1|16
TGTGCCAGCAGCTTAGGGGGACAGGGAAACACCGGGGAGCTGTTTTTT
CASSLGGQGNTGELFF
>TRBV7-3|NA|TRBJ1-5|NA|19
TGTGCCAGCAGCTTAATGCCCCTTCGGAGGGGAAATCGCAATCAGCCCCAGCATTTT
CASSLMPLRRGNRNQPQHF
>TRBV5-1|many|TRBJ2-2|NA|16
TGCGCCAGCAGCTTGGACGGACAACTAGCCACCGGGGAGCTGTTTTTT
CASSLDGQLATGELFF
>TRBV18|NA|TRBJ2-7|TRBD2|13
TGTGCCAGTAGAGGACGGGGGGACGGGGAGCAGTACTTC
CASRGRGDGEQYF
>TRBV27|NA|TRBJ2-3|TRBD2|16
TGTGCCAAGCCCCACCGTACTAGCGGGGAAACAGATACGCAGTATTTT
CAKPHRTSGETDTQYF
>TRBV5-1|NA|TRBJ1-1|TRBD1|16
TGCGCCAGCAGCTTGCGAACAGGGGGGAGAAACACTGAAGCTTTCTTT
CASSLRTGGRNTEAFF
>TRBV5-1|NA|TRBJ1-2|NA|13
TGCGCCAGCAGTACCGAGGGTACGAGTGGCTACACCTTC
CASSTEGTSGYTF
>TRBV5-1|NA|TRBJ1-6|NA|13
TGCGCCAGCAGCTTGGGGGGGCGTTCACCCCTCCACTTT
CASSLGGRSPLHF
>TRBV20-1|few|TRBJ1-5|NA|16
TGCAGTGCTAGTCACGCCAGGGGTTTTGGCAATCAGCCCCAGCATTTT
CSASHARGFGNQPQHF
>TRBV5-1|few|TRBJ2-2|TRBD1|15
TGCGCCAGCAGCTCCGGGACAGGGCGGACCGGGGAGCTGTTTTTT
CASSSGTGRTGELFF
>TRBV5-1|NA|TRBJ1-4|TRBD1|14
TGCGCCAGCAGCTTTACAGGGGATCAGGGAAAACTGTTTTTT
CASSFTGDQGKLFF
>TRBV7-2|NA|TRBJ2-3|TRBD2|15
TGTGCCAGCAGCTATCTAGCGGGGGGGCAAGATACGCAGTATTTT
CASSYLAGGQDTQYF
>TRBV4-1|many|TRBJ2-3|TRBD1|17
TGCGCCAGCAGCCGACCGGGACAGAGACTTCGTAGAGATACGCAGTATTTT
CASSRPGQRLRRDTQYF
>TRBV7-2|few|TRBJ2-5|TRBD2|15
TGTGCCAGCAGCTCCGACTACGGTAGCGGGGAGTCCCAGTACTTC
CASSSDYGSGESQYF
>TRBV20-1|NA|TRBJ1-5|TRBD1|13
TGCAGTGCCCTTAGACAGGGCGGTCAGCCCCAGCATTTT
CSALRQGGQPQHF
>TRBV3-1|many|TRBJ1-5|NA|15
TGTGCCAGCAGCCCGACGGGCGGGAGCAATCAGCCCCAGCATTTT
CASSPTGGSNQPQHF
>TRBV29-1|NA|TRBJ2-6|NA|15
TGCAGCGTTCAAGGGGCTAGCTCTGGGGCCAACGTCCTGACTTTC
CSVQGASSGANVLTF
>TRBV15|few|TRBJ2-3|NA|16
TGTGCCACCAGCAGGAACCTCGACATCCGCACAGATACGCAGTATTTT
CATSRNLDIRTDTQYF
>TRBV9|many|TRBJ2-5|NA|14
TGTGCCAGCAGCCCATCGAGGGGGAGAGAGACCCAGTACTTC
CASSPSRGRETQYF
>TRBV19|NA|TRBJ2-7|NA|14
TGTGCCAGTAGCCTGGGCGGGTTCCCCTACGAGCAGTACTTC
CASSLGGFPYEQYF
>TRBV7-2|many|TRBJ2-3|TRBD1|19
TGTGCCAGCAGCTTACGGCACCCGGGACAGGGGGCTGGGGCAGATACGCAGTATTTT
CASSLRHPGQGAGADTQYF
>TRBV7-2|NA|TRBJ2-5|NA|15
TGTGCCAGCAGCCAATCCGGCACGTACCAAGAGACCCAGTACTTC
CASSQSGTYQETQYF
>TRBV3-1|NA|TRBJ2-2|TRBD1|13
TGTGCCAGCAGTCCTGGACAGGGTTGGGAGCTGTTTTTT
CASSPGQGWELFF
>TRBV2|few|TRBJ1-1|NA|13
TGTGCCAGCATTCGGGAGAAAGGGGCTGAAGCTTTCTTT
CASIREKGAEAFF
>TRBV6-6|few|TRBJ1-1|NA|12
TGTGCCAGCAGTTACTGGGAGGTTGAAGCTTTCTTT
CASSYWEVEAFF
>TRBV5-1|few|TRBJ1-2|NA|14
TGCGCCAGCGCCGGGACTTCTAACAACTATGGCTACACCTTC
CASAGTSNNYGYTF